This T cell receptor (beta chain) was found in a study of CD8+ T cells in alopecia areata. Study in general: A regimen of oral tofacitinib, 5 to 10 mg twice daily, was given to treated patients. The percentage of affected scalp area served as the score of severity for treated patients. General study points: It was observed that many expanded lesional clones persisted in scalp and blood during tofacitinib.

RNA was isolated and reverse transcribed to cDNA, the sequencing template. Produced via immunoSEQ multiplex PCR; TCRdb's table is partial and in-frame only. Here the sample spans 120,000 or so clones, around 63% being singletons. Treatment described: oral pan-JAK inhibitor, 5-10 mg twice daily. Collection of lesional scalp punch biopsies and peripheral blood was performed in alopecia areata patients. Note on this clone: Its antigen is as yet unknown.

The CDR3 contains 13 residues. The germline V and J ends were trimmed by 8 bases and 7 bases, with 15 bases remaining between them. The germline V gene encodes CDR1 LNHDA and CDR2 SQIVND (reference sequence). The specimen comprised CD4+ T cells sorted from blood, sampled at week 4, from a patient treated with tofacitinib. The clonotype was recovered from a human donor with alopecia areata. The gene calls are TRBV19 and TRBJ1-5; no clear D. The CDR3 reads CASSVRAGQPQHF. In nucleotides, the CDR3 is TGTGCCAGTTCCGTGAGGGCTGGGCAGCCCCAGCATTTT.